These 20 T cell receptor beta chains were all obtained from the same sample, sequenced in a study of OX40 agonist ivuxolimab in advanced cancers. Sequencing was performed with immunoSEQ multiplex PCR; in TCRdb, only in-frame clones are kept and a portion is missing. The sample lists 66,000 or so clones; roughly 90% were seen once. Sequencing was performed on CD4+ or CD8+ T cells sorted from blood, taken in a trial of the OX40 agonist ivuxolimab. All receptors come from an adult with an advanced solid tumor such as melanoma, head and neck, liver or kidney cancer.

The chain recombines TRBV28 with TRBJ1-1, with TRBD1 identical over 8 bases. From germline, CDR1 is MDHEN and CDR2 SYDVKM. With V trimmed by 7 bases and J by 10 bases, 11 bases remained unmatched. The CDR3 sequence is 13 residues long. The CDR3 is CASMPQGAPGAFF. CDR3 DNA: TGTGCCAGCATGCCTCAGGGGGCCCCAGGAGCTTTCTTT.

This chain joins TRBV29-1 and TRBJ2-7; TRBD2 is a possible D gene (6 bases). The CDR3 has 14 amino acids. Germline assignment: CDR1 SQVTM and CDR2 ANQGSEA. The ends were cut back, 7 bases at V and 2 bases at J, with 18 bases in the middle. The CDR3 region is CSAATGTPAYEQYF. In DNA, the CDR3 is TGCAGCGCCGCTACCGGGACTCCCGCCTACGAGCAGTACTTC.

CDR3 sequence reads: CASRLGGQALTDTQYF. The CDR3 region has the DNA TGTGCCAGCAGGTTAGGGGGACAGGCGCTCACAGATACGCAGTATTTT. The J gene is TRBJ2-3, the V gene TRBV27; 8 bases match TRBD1. Looked up from germline, CDR1 is MNHEY and CDR2 is SMNVEV (reference sequence). This CDR3 comprises 16 residues. V lost 6 bases to trimming and J lost 2 bases; unmatched junction nucleotides: 10.

This clone was recorded once. The chain has TRBV28 and TRBJ2-1; unclear D gene. This CDR3 spans 12 amino acids. The ends were cut back, 5 bases at V and 9 bases at J, with 11 bases in the middle. The germline gives CDR1 MDHEN, CDR2 SYDVKM. The CDR3, as DNA: TGTGCCAGCAGTCTAGGCTTAGCTGAGCAGTTCTTC. Its translation: CASSLGLAEQFF.

This chain links TRBV6-5 with TRBJ1-2; unclear D gene. V shed 6 bases and J shed 4 bases, with 15 bases lying between them. This CDR3 is built from 14 residues. CDR1 is MNHEY, CDR2 SVGAGI, per germline. The CDR3 nucleotides are TGTGCCAGCAGAGCCTCCGGGCAGTTCTATGGCTACACCTTC. Amino acid sequence: CASRASGQFYGYTF.

This CDR3 reads CASSWGGPNEQFF. CDR3 bases: TGTGCCAGCAGTTGGGGGGGGCCCAATGAGCAGTTCTTC. The V and J genes are TRBV28 and TRBJ2-1; D perhaps matches TRBD2 (7 bases). The V end lost 4 bases, the J end lost 6 bases, and 10 bases lay between the germline ends. Germline assignment: CDR1 MDHEN and CDR2 SYDVKM. The CDR3 consists of 13 residues.

The count of this clone is one. V usage is TRBV7-2 and J usage is TRBJ2-5; D is undetermined. The end of the DNA aligns better with TRBJ2-7, so the J call may be wrong. This CDR3 contains 14 residues. Germline values: CDR1 SGHTA, CDR2 FQGNSA. The CDR3 region is CASSLVPRNYEQYF. The DNA for the CDR3 is TGTGCCAGCAGCTTAGTACCCAGGAACTACGAGCAGTACTTC.

V usage is TRBV2 and J usage is TRBJ1-1, with a tentative D call TRBD1 (5 bases). The germline gives CDR1 SNHLY, CDR2 FYNNEI. The ends were cut back, 8 bases at V and 10 bases at J, with 14 bases in the middle. This CDR3 is built from 11 residues. The CDR3 region has the DNA TGTGCCAGCGGGGGGACGCCCGGAGCTTTCTTT. As protein: CASGGTPGAFF.

This chain joins TRBV18 and TRBJ2-1, with 14 bases lining up with TRBD2. The CDR3 contains 14 residues. After removal of 3 bases from V and 9 bases from J, the junction contained 1 base not matched to a gene. Germline loops: CDR1 KGHSH, CDR2 LQKENI. CDR3 in DNA: TGTGCCAGCTCACCCGGGACTAGCGGGGGTGAGCAGTTCTTC. Amino acid sequence: CASSPGTSGGEQFF. Complete variable domain (other parts from reference TRBV18 and TRBJ2-1): NAGVMQNPRHLVRRRGQEARLRCSPMKGHSHVYWYRQLPEEGLKFMVYLQKENIIDESGMPKERFSAEFPKEGPSILRIQQVVRGDSAAYFCASSPGTSGGEQFFGPGTRLTVL.

The V gene is TRBV11-2, the J gene TRBJ1-4, with D perhaps TRBD1 (6 bases). This CDR3 is built from 14 residues. Germline V gene sequence: CDR1 SGHAT, CDR2 FQNNGV. V lost 4 bases and J 10 bases, leaving 16 bases between the germline ends. For the CDR3, the DNA is TGTGCCAGCAGCTCCCAGGGGTCTAGCTTAAAACTGTTTTTT. Translation gives CASSSQGSSLKLFF.

The gene calls are TRBV25-1 and TRBJ2-2; D is possibly TRBD1 (5 bases). Trimming removed 2 bases from V and 3 bases from J, with 7 bases in between. The CDR3 covers 14 residues. CDR1 MGHDK and CDR2 SYGVNS come from the germline V gene. The CDR3 nucleotides are TGTGCCAGCAGTGAACAGGGATACACCGGGGAGCTGTTTTTT. Its protein is CASSEQGYTGELFF.

This clone was counted between two and nine times. The V and J genes are TRBV28 and TRBJ1-5, with unresolved D. V was clipped by 5 bases and J by 4 bases, with 9 bases between them. The CDR3 is 13 amino acids. Germline V gives CDR1 MDHEN, CDR2 SYDVKM. CDR3: CASSTSINQPQHF. Here the CDR3 DNA reads TGTGCCAGCAGTACAAGTATAAATCAGCCCCAGCATTTT.

The chain joins TRBV11-3 to TRBJ2-5, with 16 bases aligning to TRBD2. V gave up 5 bases and J gave up 1 base; unmatched junction bases: 4. The CDR3 extends over 17 amino acids. Per the germline V gene, CDR1 is SGHNT and CDR2 is YENEEA. CDR3 nucleotide sequence: TGTGCCAGCAGCCCCGGGACTAGCGGGGGGGCCCAAGAGACCCAGTACTTC. This gives the protein CASSPGTSGGAQETQYF.

The V and J genes are TRBV28 and TRBJ1-5; 7 bases align to TRBD1. The germline CDR1 and CDR2 sequences are MDHEN and SYDVKM. J lost 4 bases, V lost 3 bases, and 9 bases had no gene match. The CDR3 has 16 residues. The CDR3 DNA follows: TGTGCCAGCAGTTTTCCCGGGACAGCAACTAATCAGCCCCAGCATTTT. This sequence encodes CASSFPGTATNQPQHF.

The CDR3 spells CASSFETGDMDTEAFF. CDR3 sequence (DNA): TGTGCCAGCAGTTTCGAGACAGGGGACATGGACACTGAAGCTTTCTTT. The V call is TRBV6-5, the J call TRBJ1-1; 8 bases align to TRBD1. J was trimmed by 3 bases and V by 4 bases; bases with no gene match: 10. The CDR3 sequence is 16 residues long. Germline values: CDR1 MNHEY, CDR2 SVGAGI.

The chain couples TRBV27 to TRBJ1-4; D is unclear. The germline CDR1 and CDR2 sequences are MNHEY and SMNVEV (reference sequence). CDR3 length: 14 amino acids. V dropped 8 bases and J dropped 5 bases, with 15 bases sitting between them. CDR3: CASSPGQRNEKLFF. Here the CDR3 DNA reads TGTGCCAGCTCCCCAGGCCAGAGAAATGAAAAACTGTTTTTT.

This clone showed up just once. The V call is TRBV25-1, the J call TRBJ1-5; 7 nucleotides line up with TRBD1. The CDR3 covers 17 residues. Germline CDR1 and CDR2: MGHDK and SYGVNS. V lost 4 bases, J lost 0 bases, and 9 bases stayed unmatched. Here the CDR3 reads CASSGQGGSDSNQPQHF. Here the CDR3 DNA reads TGTGCCAGCAGTGGCCAAGGGGGCAGCGATAGCAATCAGCCCCAGCATTTT. Complete variable domain (other parts from reference TRBV25-1 and TRBJ1-5): EADIYQTPRYLVIGTGKKITLECSQTMGHDKMYWYQQDPGMELHLIHYSYGVNSTEKGDLSSESTVSRIRTEHFPLTLESARPSHTSQYLCASSGQGGSDSNQPQHFGDGTRLSIL.

The chain is built from TRBV28 and TRBJ1-1, with D uncertain. Germline V gene data show CDR1 as MDHEN and CDR2 as SYDVKM. The CDR3 has 13 amino acids. Trimming took 3 bases from V and 1 from J, leaving 6 bases between them. CDR3 residues: CASSLVRNTEAFF. As DNA, the CDR3 is TGTGCCAGCAGTTTGGTCAGGAACACTGAAGCTTTCTTT.

The rearrangement links TRBV5-1 to TRBJ2-2; 9 bases are a match to TRBD2. Germline V gene lookup returns CDR1 SGHRS and CDR2 YFSETQ. There are 16 residues in the CDR3. With 5 bases clipped from V and 2 bases from J, the junction kept 7 bases outside the gene matches. CDR3 sequence: CASRVSGGLNTGELFF. In DNA form, the CDR3 reads TGCGCCAGCAGGGTTAGCGGGGGCCTTAACACCGGGGAGCTGTTTTTT.

The chain couples TRBV5-8 to TRBJ1-2; D is unclear. CDR1 and CDR2 from the germline V gene are SGHTS and YDEGEE. V was pared by 0 bases and J by 4 bases, with 7 bases between. The CDR3 has 13 residues. Written as DNA, the CDR3 is TGTGCCAGCAGCTTGGTCATGCTCTATGGCTACACCTTC. Protein sequence: CASSLVMLYGYTF.